The 10 T cell receptor beta chains given below trace back to one sample, sequenced in a study of graft-versus-host responses after intestinal transplantation (dated by TCRdb to 2020 to 2022). Taken with the paper, the label for time point translates to: cells obtained before transplantation from donor or recipient. No cognate antigen is known for these TCRs. The library was made by the immunoSEQ multiplex PCR assay. TCRdb stores this immuneACCESS table with in-frame sequences only. Part of the clones is absent; in the studies checked, under half of the shortfall reflects unresolved V genes, and no reason is known for the rest. The sample includes tens of thousands of clones, with roughly 89% observed a single time. Of the sample, roughly 0.1% is held by the ten largest clones. The sequenced sample was unstimulated CD4+ T cells sorted from spleen or lymph node cells, obtained before intestinal transplant. Source of these receptors: a human donor who received an intestinal transplant.

V gene TRBV11-2 combines with J gene TRBJ2-7; tentative D call: TRBD2 (6 bases). The germline V and J ends were trimmed by 2 bases and 2 bases, with 10 bases remaining between them. The germline gives CDR1 SGHAT, CDR2 FQNNGV. This CDR3 comprises 14 residues. This CDR3 is CASSLTRTTYEQYF. The CDR3 DNA follows: TGTGCCAGCAGCTTAACCAGGACTACCTACGAGCAGTACTTC.

This clone was seen only once. The junction departs from the called germline gene at one end, perhaps through a read error. This chain links TRBV6-1 with TRBJ1-2; 7 bases map to TRBD1. Per the germline V gene, CDR1 is MNHNS and CDR2 is SASEGT. CDR3 size: 15 residues. The CDR3 sequence is CANSEYQGQIYGYTF. In DNA, the CDR3 is TGTGCCAACAGTGAATATCAGGGACAGATCTATGGCTACACCTTC.

V usage is TRBV18 and J usage is TRBJ2-1; 10 bases agree with TRBD2. Unmatched junction bases numbered 9, after V lost 0 bases and J lost 7 bases. The V gene's germline CDR1 is KGHSH and CDR2 LQKENI. The CDR3 runs to 17 residues. The CDR3 spells CASSPPQGTSGANEQFF. As DNA, the CDR3 is TGTGCCAGCTCACCACCTCAGGGAACTAGCGGGGCGAATGAGCAGTTCTTC.

The genes are TRBV27 and TRBJ2-2, with TRBD2 identical over 8 bases. V lost 5 bases to trimming and J lost 6 bases; unmatched junction nucleotides: 14. The germline CDR1 and CDR2 sequences are MNHEY and SMNVEV (reference sequence). There are 17 residues in the CDR3. The chain's CDR3 is CASSLTRAGGVSGELFF. CDR3 sequence (DNA): TGTGCCAGCAGTCTTACCAGGGCCGGGGGGGTGTCCGGGGAGCTGTTTTTT.

The V and J genes are TRBV5-5 and TRBJ1-2; TRBD1 matches 7 bases. The CDR3 length is 13 residues. Per the germline V gene, CDR1 is SGHKS and CDR2 is YYEKEE (reference sequence). The V gene end was trimmed by 4 bases and the J gene end by 1 base; junction bases not matched to a gene: 1. The CDR3 loop is CASSGDSNYGYTF. The CDR3 coding sequence is TGTGCCAGCAGCGGGGACAGTAACTATGGCTACACCTTC.

The rearrangement joins TRBV19 to TRBJ2-2; TRBD1 aligns across 7 bases. Germline trimming cut 5 bases from V and 7 bases from J; bases unmatched to any gene: 7. In germline, CDR1 is LNHDA, CDR2 SQIVND (reference sequence). The length of the CDR3 is 14 residues. The CDR3 reads CASSQDRSNGELFF. The CDR3 DNA reads TGTGCCAGTAGTCAGGACAGGTCGAACGGGGAGCTGTTTTTT. The variable domain in full, with the rest retrieved from reference TRBV19 and TRBJ2-2, is DGGITQSPKYLFRKEGQNVTLSCEQNLNHDAMYWYRQDPGQGLRLIYYSQIVNDFQKGDIAEGYSVSREKKESFPLTVTSAQKNPTAFYLCASSQDRSNGELFFGEGSRLTVL.

This chain links TRBV6-1 with TRBJ1-1; D is unresolved. CDR3 length: 14 amino acids. The V gene's germline CDR1 is MNHNS and CDR2 SASEGT. Deletions cut 4 bases from V and 11 bases from J, with 20 bases between. The DNA for the CDR3 is TGTGCCAGCAGTGCCTCAGGACTTCTACCGTTGGCTTTCTTT. It specifies CASSASGLLPLAFF.

This chain joins TRBV6-5 and TRBJ1-2, with 9 positions matching TRBD1. Trimming took 2 bases from V and 4 from J; bases not matched to a gene: 5. The CDR3 loop spans 15 amino acids. Germline lookup yields CDR1 MNHEY and CDR2 SVGAGI. CDR3 coding DNA: TGTGCCAGCAGTTACCTAGGACAGGGGACCTATGGCTACACCTTC. This codes for CASSYLGQGTYGYTF.

The chain carries TRBV6-5 and TRBJ1-2; 7 nucleotides line up with TRBD1. Germline CDR1 reads MNHEY; CDR2 reads SVGAGI. The CDR3 is made up of 13 amino acids. V shed 6 bases, J shed 2 bases, and the junction held 3 bases outside the gene matches. The CDR3 is CASSSTGNYGYTF. The DNA of the CDR3 is TGTGCCAGCAGCTCGACAGGGAACTATGGCTACACCTTC.

The chain links TRBV2 to TRBJ2-7; D gene unclear. The germline V gene encodes CDR1 SNHLY and CDR2 FYNNEI. The CDR3 has 12 amino acids. With 3 bases removed from V and 2 bases from J, the gap between germline ends came to 5 bases. The CDR3 bases are TGTGCCAGCAGTGAGCGTGCCTACGAGCAGTACTTC. Encoded protein: CASSERAYEQYF.